A selection of T cell receptor beta chains follows, all from one sample in a study of blood T cell repertoires in COVID-19. Using immunoSEQ multiplex PCR, the repertoire was profiled, and TCRdb retains in-frame clones only, with some absent. This sample yields approximately 260,000 clones, of which about nine tenths are seen a single time; around 6% belongs to the top ten. The sequencing sample was made of PBMCs or T cells enriched from blood (not recorded which). The receptors come from a woman aged 30 to 39 with acute COVID-19. Each CDR3 is given with its conserved first and last residue. Fields, in order: V gene, D gene, J gene, CDR3 protein. The D gene is left open where the match is weak.

TRBV30	NA	TRBJ1-2	CASQARTNLNYGYTF
TRBV7-8	NA	TRBJ2-4	CASSLEPMAPLAKNIQYF
TRBV5-6	NA	TRBJ1-3	CASSQGGLGNTIYF
TRBV5-1	NA	TRBJ2-1	CASSLGRGRQFF
TRBV18	TRBD1	TRBJ2-5	CASSLGQVASETQYF
TRBV28	NA	TRBJ1-2	CASSLYHGGSGGYTF
TRBV5-4	TRBD1	TRBJ1-4	CASSWGRGNEKLFF
TRBV27	TRBD1	TRBJ1-2	CASSSNRGPSGYTF
TRBV30	NA	TRBJ1-2	CAWSVGGLGYTF
TRBV27	NA	TRBJ2-7	CASSPQGTRPYEQYF
TRBV7-2	NA	TRBJ1-1	CASNQRHSSEAFF
TRBV6-5	TRBD2	TRBJ2-7	CASSPELASAYEQYF
TRBV19	NA	TRBJ2-7	CASSISQGSDEQYF
TRBV28	NA	TRBJ1-2	CASSLSPRRRKEYGYTF
TRBV7-9	TRBD2	TRBJ2-7	CASSHDPGTSGRYEQYF
TRBV10-3	NA	TRBJ1-2	CAISESSRDHYGYTF
TRBV19	NA	TRBJ2-7	CASMGGPSYEQYF
TRBV10-1	TRBD2	TRBJ2-1	CASSDYLAGGINEQFF
TRBV11-2	TRBD2	TRBJ2-1	CASSMGLAGGPGNEQFF
TRBV7-8	TRBD2	TRBJ2-1	CASSLPRGSSKTYNEQFF
TRBV2	NA	TRBJ1-1	CASSQNTEAFF
TRBV19	TRBD2	TRBJ2-5	CASSSRLAVTQETQYF
TRBV28	TRBD1	TRBJ1-1	CASSSSGQLNTEAFF
TRBV7-2	TRBD2	TRBJ2-2	CASKTSGGTNTGELFF
TRBV3-1/TRBV3-2	NA	TRBJ2-6	CASCLSGANVLTF
TRBV5-4	TRBD2	TRBJ2-2	CASSLGGRRSGGAAGELFF
TRBV18	TRBD1	TRBJ1-2	CASSPGDRGQGYTF
TRBV2	NA	TRBJ1-1	CASRQGATEAFF
TRBV21-1	NA	TRBJ1-6	CASGIKPITGHRSSPGYSPLHF
TRBV9	NA	TRBJ2-3	CASSNRDSTDTQYF
TRBV27	NA	TRBJ1-4	CASSTQHREIFNEKLFF
TRBV7-9	NA	TRBJ1-2	CASSVDRTPYYGYTF
TRBV6-4	NA	TRBJ1-1	CASKEVITSPEAFF
TRBV20-1	TRBD2	TRBJ2-7	CSASVGGPYEQYF
TRBV7-9	NA	TRBJ1-4	CASSFWSATNEKLFF
TRBV6-5	NA	TRBJ1-1	CASREGQGRNTEAFF
TRBV30	NA	TRBJ1-2	CAWSTRGRGDGYTF
TRBV5-6	NA	TRBJ2-6	CASSLEISGANVLTF
TRBV5-1	TRBD2	TRBJ2-1	CASSLAFGLAGDNEQFF
TRBV10-3	NA	TRBJ2-5	CAISESPGGQETQYF
TRBV30	NA	TRBJ1-2	CAWSGGIPHYGYTF
TRBV14	TRBD2	TRBJ2-2	CASSRPTGLAGVTGELFF
TRBV15	TRBD2	TRBJ2-1	CATSRPGLAGGPYNEQFF
TRBV4-1	TRBD1	TRBJ1-5	CASSQEGGLLGGNQPQHF
TRBV7-9	NA	TRBJ1-3	CASSSEGSGNTIYF
TRBV5-5	NA	TRBJ2-1	CASSMTGTHNEQFF
TRBV6-5	NA	TRBJ1-2	CASSYRQGGGYTF
TRBV19	NA	TRBJ1-4	CASNPGLRLGKLFF
TRBV9	TRBD2	TRBJ2-3	CASSAPSGRRTDTQYF
TRBV9	NA	TRBJ2-1	CASSDSRSNEQFF
TRBV5-1	NA	TRBJ2-1	CASCLGRNPYNEQFF
TRBV19	TRBD2	TRBJ2-3	CASRTSGAGTDTQYF
TRBV19	TRBD2	TRBJ2-1	CASSSGQGGLAQFF